This T cell receptor (beta chain) stems from a study of T-cell memory formation after mild COVID-19. V gave up 4 bases and J gave up 4 bases, with 22 bases separating them. The CDR3 has 17 amino acids. The germline V gene has CDR1 MNHEY and CDR2 SMNVEV (reference sequence). TCRdb passed the 5' RACE reads through MiXCR, listing each CDR3 protein once. The sample includes roughly 620,000 distinct CDR3 sequences, more than 15% of them seen just once. Material: PBMCs or a T cell subset sorted from them (not recorded which). The rearrangement joins TRBV27 to TRBJ1-2; D might be TRBD1 (6 bases). This clonotype originated in an adult woman who had mild COVID-19 (a few samples of this study predate the infection). Cell type and time point are not known. This CDR3 reads CASSSLQGTLLVYGYTF. The CDR3 DNA sequence: TGTGCCAGCAGTTCCCTACAGGGTACCCTGTTGGTCTATGGCTACACCTTC.